This T cell receptor beta chain was obtained from a study of cytomegalovirus exposure and HLA in healthy donors (dated 2017 in TCRdb). In the study overall: According to a later analysis, one platform produced both the roughly 120 validation repertoires and the approximately 660 repertoires of the first cohort. The study aimed to test whether cataloging public T cell receptors could reveal signatures of past pathogen exposure. Besides the first cohort of some 670 subjects, a separate validation cohort made up of over 95 different subjects was used. To predict cytomegalovirus infection status, the study combined high-throughput TCR immunosequencing, statistical association of individual TCRs with disease status, and machine learning. Overall study results and their limits: In vitro tests confirmed that a few of the cytomegalovirus-associated TCR beta chains recognize cytomegalovirus antigens. In the study, 150 to 200 TCR beta chains were listed as associated with cytomegalovirus. The classifier was reported to diagnose cytomegalovirus status with high specificity and sensitivity in both the original cohort and the validation cohort. A later analysis found that TCRs clustered in the first cohort also tended to co-occur in the 100 to 150 validation repertoires, with approximately 94% of cluster scores above 0. Across donors, most TCR sequences were observed very rarely, whereas some public TCRs were present in many individuals. A later analysis had no HLA typing for the validation cohort, so co-occurrence there was scored across all 110 or so repertoires. The authors suggested that the approach could potentially be extended to other disease states and immunological phenotypes.

CDR1 and CDR2 are drawn from the germline V gene: MNHNS, SASEGT. The CDR3 holds 16 amino acids from the cysteine to the phenylalanine. Solely the CDR3 DNA is kept, with 48 bases framed from the first base. Between the V and J ends, shortened by 1 base and 5 bases respectively, the junction contains 18 bases. Donors formed part of the validation cohort, which comprised fewer than 150 subjects and was distinct from the first cohort of under 850 subjects. About this clone itself: Its antigen is still unknown. No base qualities exist here, and no much larger clone lies one base off it.

Library preparation used the immunoSEQ multiplex PCR assay. The authors' analysis ran thus. To diagnose cytomegalovirus status from the catalog of TCR beta chain sequences, a statistical classification framework was built. This is the immuneACCESS table as TCRdb keeps it, with only in-frame sequences that have V and J called. A part of the clones is gone; compared with another copy, unresolved V genes explain less than half, and the rest is unexplained. V and J calls and clone size are given by that table; D and trimming were obtained from the DNA. For this sample there are 200,000 to 250,000 clones; 87% appear just once. The ten most abundant clones make up roughly 2% of the sample.

The sample taken for sequencing was PBMCs. This sequence uses TRBV6-1 and TRBJ2-7; possibly the D gene is TRBD2, per 5 matching bases. The receptor comes from a woman under 30 in good health and CMV-seropositive. This receptor carries the CDR3 CASSEESMGDWDEQYF. The nucleotide sequence reads TGTGCCAGCAGTGAAGAGAGCATGGGAGATTGGGACGAGCAGTACTTC.